This T cell receptor beta chain was sequenced during a study of T cell responses to AZD1222 COVID-19 vaccine. Overall study context: Timing groups of about 4 and about 12 weeks for second doses were pooled.

Data came from immunoSEQ multiplex PCR; TCRdb stores just in-frame clones and leaves some out. The sample has roughly 120,000 clones; around 90% are singletons. A remark on this clone: Its target is not known.

Study findings and constraints: Vaccine-associated CD4 TCRs spanned spike, dominant at 160-218 and 743-854. Without day 14 samples, only post-peak T cell repertoires were studied.

CDR3 length: 14 residues. The clonotype comes from an adult in good health. The material sequenced was peripheral blood, taken on day 0 of AZD1222 vaccination. V is TRBV7-5 and J is TRBJ1-5. TRBV7-5 is a pseudogene segment. This CDR3 reads CVRYTSRITQPQHF. In nucleotides, the CDR3 is TGTGTCAGGTACACCTCCCGGATCACTCAGCCCCAGCATTTT.